The 14 T cell receptor beta chains listed next were all sequenced from one sample in a study of T cell responses to AZD1222 COVID-19 vaccine. Assay used: immunoSEQ multiplex PCR; TCRdb lists only in-frame clones, some missing. This table has 160,000 or so clones, approximately 91% appearing once. The source was peripheral blood, collected on day 0 of AZD1222 vaccination. The receptors derive from an adult in good health.

This rearrangement joins TRBV28 to TRBJ2-5, with no clear D. The CDR3 covers 11 residues. From germline, CDR1 is MDHEN and CDR2 SYDVKM. Trimming took off 5 bases at V and 9 bases at J, with 10 bases between the two ends. The CDR3, as DNA: TGTGCCAGCAGTCCCGAATATGCCCAGTACTTC. As protein: CASSPEYAQYF.

This clone was counted between two and nine times. The chain combines TRBV9 with TRBJ2-3; 11 bases are shared with TRBD1. The CDR3 is 16 residues long. Germline V gives CDR1 SGDLS, CDR2 YYNGEE. V lost 1 base, J lost 5 bases, and 6 bases stayed unmatched. The CDR3 region is CASSVRPDRGLDTQYF. The CDR3 DNA reads as TGTGCCAGCAGCGTAAGACCGGACAGGGGGCTAGATACGCAGTATTTT.

This chain joins TRBV7-9 and TRBJ1-1, with 7 bases fitting TRBD1. The CDR3 covers 12 residues. The germline V gene encodes CDR1 SEHNR and CDR2 FQNEAQ (reference sequence). Trimming removed 5 bases from V and 6 bases from J; junction bases left unmatched: 3. This CDR3 reads CASSTGQPEAFF. DNA of the CDR3: TGTGCCAGCAGCACGGGACAGCCTGAAGCTTTCTTT.

The rearrangement links TRBV15 to TRBJ1-1, with D uncertain. The CDR3 is 13 residues long. CDR1 is LNHNV, CDR2 YYDKDF, per germline (reference sequence). V shed 0 bases and J shed 7 bases, with 9 bases lying between them. The CDR3 sequence is CATSRDLIDEAFF. Here the CDR3 DNA reads TGTGCCACCAGCAGAGATTTGATAGATGAAGCTTTCTTT.

The genes are TRBV21-1 and TRBJ2-5; TRBD2 is the table's D call, not checked against the DNA. TRBV21-1 is deemed a pseudogene. The length of the CDR3 is 15 residues. CDR3 amino acids: CASSKLAGGRETQYF. In nucleotides, the CDR3 is TGTGCCAGCAGCAAACTAGCGGGGGGAAGAGAGACCCAGTACTTC.

The rearrangement joins TRBV7-2 to TRBJ1-4; D remains ambiguous. The CDR3 sequence is 14 residues long. Looked up from germline, CDR1 is SGHTA and CDR2 is FQGNSA. Trimming pared 2 bases from V and 5 bases from J, leaving 9 bases between. CDR3: CASSLRSGNEKLFF. CDR3 nucleotides: TGTGCCAGCAGCTTAAGGTCTGGAAATGAAAAACTGTTTTTT.

V is TRBV16 and J is TRBJ2-7, with 11 bases identical to TRBD1. This CDR3 contains 14 residues. Trimming cost V 4 bases and J 5 bases; bases outside gene matches: 4. From germline, CDR1 is KGHSY and CDR2 FQNENV. The CDR3 DNA reads TGTGCCAGCAGCCGGACAGGGGGCATCCACGAGCAGTACTTC. Translated, it gives CASSRTGGIHEQYF.

The V call is TRBV6-5, the J call TRBJ2-7, with D possibly matching TRBD1 (6 bases). Trimming shortened V by 11 bases and J by 3 bases, and 17 bases separated the two germline ends. Germline CDR1 is MNHEY and CDR2 is SVGAGI. The CDR3 runs to 13 residues. This CDR3 is CAGGGVGGYEQYF. In nucleotides, the CDR3 is TGTGCCGGCGGCGGAGTAGGGGGCTACGAGCAGTACTTC.

The rearrangement joins TRBV5-1 to TRBJ1-4; TRBD1 matches 7 bases. This CDR3 contains 15 residues. Germline V gives CDR1 SGHRS, CDR2 YFSETQ. Unmatched junction bases numbered 4, after V lost 3 bases and J lost 2 bases. As DNA, the CDR3 is TGCGCCAGCAGCTCCACAGGGGTCACTAATGAAAAACTGTTTTTT. Its protein product is CASSSTGVTNEKLFF.

The rearrangement uses TRBV18 and TRBJ1-6; D unclear. The germline V gene has CDR1 KGHSH and CDR2 LQKENI. V dropped 1 base and J dropped 9 bases, with 16 bases sitting between them. This CDR3 comprises 16 residues. The CDR3 loop reads CASSPLPPGSSSPLHF. The CDR3 coding sequence is TGTGCCAGCTCACCACTTCCTCCGGGTTCTAGTTCACCCCTCCACTTT.

This chain links TRBV7-2 with TRBJ1-1; TRBD1 matches 8 bases. CDR1 and CDR2 (germline): SGHTA, FQGNSA. Trimming removed 4 bases from V and 7 bases from J; junction bases left unmatched: 5. This CDR3 has 13 amino acids. CDR3 sequence (DNA): TGTGCCAGCAGCTACGGACAGGGCGTTGAAGCTTTCTTT. Translating gives CASSYGQGVEAFF.

About this clone: At one end the junction does not follow the germline gene, possibly because of a read error. The chain has TRBV19 and TRBJ1-1; D gene uncertain. The CDR3 has 16 amino acids. Per germline, CDR1 LNHDA and CDR2 SQIVND (reference sequence). The CDR3 DNA sequence: TGTGCCAGTATTATAACGACAAGTTTGCCTTCTACTGAAGCTTTCTTT. Residues: CASIITTSLPSTEAFF. Looking up the rest from reference TRBV19 and TRBJ1-1 gives the full variable domain: DGGITQSPKYLFRKEGQNVTLSCEQNLNHDAMYWYRQDPGQGLRLIYYSQIVNDFQKGDIAEGYSVSREKKESFPLTVTSAQKNPTAFYLCASIITTSLPSTEAFFGQGTRLTVV.

The rearrangement joins TRBV3-1 (or the pseudogene TRBV3-2) to TRBJ2-7; possibly TRBD2 for D (6 bases). The CDR3 runs 15 residues. Germline CDR1 LGHDT, CDR2 YNNKEL (reference sequence). Trimming cost V 0 bases and J 5 bases, with 14 bases left between them. The CDR3 coding sequence is TGTGCCAGCAGCCAAGAATGGGGCAGGGAGGACGAGCAGTACTTC. This sequence encodes CASSQEWGREDEQYF.

The rearrangement uses TRBV7-9 and TRBJ2-7, with D possibly matching TRBD2 (5 bases). V was shortened by 5 bases and J by 5 bases, with 13 bases between the two germline ends. This CDR3 spans 13 amino acids. Germline-derived CDR1 and CDR2 are SEHNR and FQNEAQ (reference sequence). Written as DNA, the CDR3 is TGTGCCAGCAGCGTTATTCCGGAGGACGAGCAGTACTTC. Protein: CASSVIPEDEQYF.